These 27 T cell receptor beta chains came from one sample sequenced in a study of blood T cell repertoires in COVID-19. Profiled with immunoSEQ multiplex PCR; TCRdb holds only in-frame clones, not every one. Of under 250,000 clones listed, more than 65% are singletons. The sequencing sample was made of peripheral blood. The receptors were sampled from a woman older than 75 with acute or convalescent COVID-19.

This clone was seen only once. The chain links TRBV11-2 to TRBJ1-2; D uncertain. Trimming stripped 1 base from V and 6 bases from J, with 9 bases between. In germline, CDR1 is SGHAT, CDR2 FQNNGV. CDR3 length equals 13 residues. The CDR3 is CASSLARMNGYTF. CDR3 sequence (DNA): TGTGCCAGCAGCTTAGCCAGGATGAATGGCTACACCTTC. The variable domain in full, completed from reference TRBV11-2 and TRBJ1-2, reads EAGVAQSPRYKIIEKRQSVAFWCNPISGHATLYWYQQILGQGPKLLIQFQNNGVVDDSQLPKDRFSAERLKGVDSTLKIQPAKLEDSAVYLCASSLARMNGYTFGSGTRLTVV.

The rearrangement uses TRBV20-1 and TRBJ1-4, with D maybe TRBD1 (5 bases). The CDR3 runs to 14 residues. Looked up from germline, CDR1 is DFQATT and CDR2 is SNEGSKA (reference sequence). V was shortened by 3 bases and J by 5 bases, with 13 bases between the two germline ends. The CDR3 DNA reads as TGCAGTGCTAGTCGCGGGGGGAACAATGAAAAACTGTTTTTT. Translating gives CSASRGGNNEKLFF.

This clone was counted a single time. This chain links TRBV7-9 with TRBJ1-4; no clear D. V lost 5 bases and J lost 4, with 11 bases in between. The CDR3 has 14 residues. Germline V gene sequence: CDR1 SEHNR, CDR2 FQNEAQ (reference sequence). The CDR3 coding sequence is TGTGCCAGCAGCCCCCGTGTCAGTAATGAAAAACTGTTTTTT. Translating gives CASSPRVSNEKLFF.

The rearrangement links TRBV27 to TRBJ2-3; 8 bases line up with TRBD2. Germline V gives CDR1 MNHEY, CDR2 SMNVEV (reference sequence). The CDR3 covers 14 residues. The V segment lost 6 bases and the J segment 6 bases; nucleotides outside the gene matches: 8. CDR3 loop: CASSLQRGLDTQYF. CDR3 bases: TGTGCCAGCAGCCTACAGCGGGGGCTGGATACGCAGTATTTT.

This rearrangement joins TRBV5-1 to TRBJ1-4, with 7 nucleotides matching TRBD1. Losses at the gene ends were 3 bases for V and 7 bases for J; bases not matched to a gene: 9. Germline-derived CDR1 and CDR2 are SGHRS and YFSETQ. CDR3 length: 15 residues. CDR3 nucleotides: TGCGCCAGCAGCTGGATACAGGGGTCGGGTGAAAAACTGTTTTTT. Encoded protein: CASSWIQGSGEKLFF.

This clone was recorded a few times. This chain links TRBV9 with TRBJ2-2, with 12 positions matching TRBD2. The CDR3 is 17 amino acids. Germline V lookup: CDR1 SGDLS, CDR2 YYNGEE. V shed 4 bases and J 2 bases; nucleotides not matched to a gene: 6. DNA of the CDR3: TGTGCCAGCAGCCGGCTAGCGGGGGGGCCCAACACCGGGGAGCTGTTTTTT. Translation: CASSRLAGGPNTGELFF. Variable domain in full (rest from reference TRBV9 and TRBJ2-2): DSGVTQTPKHLITATGQRVTLRCSPRSGDLSVYWYQQSLDQGLQFLIQYYNGEERAKGNILERFSAQQFPDLHSELNLSSLELGDSALYFCASSRLAGGPNTGELFFGEGSRLTVL.

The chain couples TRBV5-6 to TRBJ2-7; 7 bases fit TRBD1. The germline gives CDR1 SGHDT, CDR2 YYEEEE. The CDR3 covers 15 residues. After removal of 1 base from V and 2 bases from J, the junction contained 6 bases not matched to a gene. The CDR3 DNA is TGTGCCAGCAGCTTGCCAACCGGGACAGCCTACGAGCAGTACTTC. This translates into CASSLPTGTAYEQYF.

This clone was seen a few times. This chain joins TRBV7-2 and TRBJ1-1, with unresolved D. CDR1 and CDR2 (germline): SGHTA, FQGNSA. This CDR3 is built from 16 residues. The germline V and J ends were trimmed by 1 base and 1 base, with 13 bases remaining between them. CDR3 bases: TGTGCCAGCAGCTTAGATACTAGGAGTGGGAACACTGAAGCTTTCTTT. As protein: CASSLDTRSGNTEAFF.

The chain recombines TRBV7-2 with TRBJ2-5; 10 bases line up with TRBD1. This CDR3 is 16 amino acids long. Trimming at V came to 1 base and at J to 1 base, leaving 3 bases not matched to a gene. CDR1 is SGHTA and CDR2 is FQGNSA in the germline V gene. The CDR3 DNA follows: TGTGCCAGCAGCTTAGGGGGACAGGGGCCCCAAGAGACCCAGTACTTC. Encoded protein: CASSLGGQGPQETQYF.

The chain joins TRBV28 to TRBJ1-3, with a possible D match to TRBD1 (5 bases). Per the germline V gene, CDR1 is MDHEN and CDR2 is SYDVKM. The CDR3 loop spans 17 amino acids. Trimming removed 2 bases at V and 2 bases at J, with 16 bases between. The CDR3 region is CASSLRRRGFPGNTIYF. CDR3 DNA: TGTGCCAGCAGTTTACGGAGACGGGGGTTCCCTGGAAACACCATATATTTT.

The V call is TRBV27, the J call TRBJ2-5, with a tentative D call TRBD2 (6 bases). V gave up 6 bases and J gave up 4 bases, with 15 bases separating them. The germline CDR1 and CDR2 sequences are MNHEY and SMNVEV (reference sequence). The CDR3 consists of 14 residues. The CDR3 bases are TGTGCCAGCAGCAGACCGGGACTCCCAGAGACCCAGTACTTC. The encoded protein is CASSRPGLPETQYF.

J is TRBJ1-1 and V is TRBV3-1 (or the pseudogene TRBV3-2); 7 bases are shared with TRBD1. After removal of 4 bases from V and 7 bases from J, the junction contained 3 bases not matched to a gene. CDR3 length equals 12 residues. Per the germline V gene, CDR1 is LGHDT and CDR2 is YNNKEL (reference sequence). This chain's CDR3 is CASSPGTVEAFF. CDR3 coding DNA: TGTGCCAGCAGCCCCGGGACAGTTGAAGCTTTCTTT.

The CDR3 DNA reads as TGTGCCAGCAGTTACCCCGCGGCCGACACCATATATTTT. Protein sequence: CASSYPAADTIYF. This sequence joins TRBV6-2 or TRBV6-3 and TRBJ1-3; D remains ambiguous. This CDR3 contains 13 residues. Trimming shortened V by 2 bases and J by 8 bases, and 10 bases separated the two germline ends. Germline V gives CDR1 MNHEY, CDR2 SVGEGT.

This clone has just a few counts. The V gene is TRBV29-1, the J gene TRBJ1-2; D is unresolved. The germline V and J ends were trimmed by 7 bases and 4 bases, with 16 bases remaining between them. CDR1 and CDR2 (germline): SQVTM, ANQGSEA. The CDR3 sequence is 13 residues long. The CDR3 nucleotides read TGCAGCGCCACCCCCTCAGGACTCTATGGCTACACCTTC. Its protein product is CSATPSGLYGYTF. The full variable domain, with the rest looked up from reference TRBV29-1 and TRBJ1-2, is SAVISQKPSRDICQRGTSLTIQCQVDSQVTMMFWYRQQPGQSLTLIATANQGSEATYESGFVIDKFPISRPNLTFSTLTVSNMSPEDSSIYLCSATPSGLYGYTFGSGTRLTVV.

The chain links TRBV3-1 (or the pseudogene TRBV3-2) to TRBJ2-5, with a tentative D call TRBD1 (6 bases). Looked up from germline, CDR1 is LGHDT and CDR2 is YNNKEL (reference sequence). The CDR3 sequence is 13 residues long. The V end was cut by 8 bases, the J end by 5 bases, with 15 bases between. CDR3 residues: CASARTEMETQYF. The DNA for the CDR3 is TGTGCCAGCGCGAGGACAGAGATGGAGACCCAGTACTTC.

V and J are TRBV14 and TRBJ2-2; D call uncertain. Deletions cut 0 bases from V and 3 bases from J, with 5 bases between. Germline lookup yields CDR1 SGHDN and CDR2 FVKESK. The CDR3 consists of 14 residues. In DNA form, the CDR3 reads TGTGCCAGCAGCCAAGATCGGGACACCGGGGAGCTGTTTTTT. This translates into CASSQDRDTGELFF.

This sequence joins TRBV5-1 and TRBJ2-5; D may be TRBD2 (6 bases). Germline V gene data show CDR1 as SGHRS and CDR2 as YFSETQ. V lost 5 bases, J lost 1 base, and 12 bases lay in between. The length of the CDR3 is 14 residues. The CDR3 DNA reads TGCGCCAGCAGGGAGGGCAGGGTCCAAGAGACCCAGTACTTC. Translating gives CASREGRVQETQYF. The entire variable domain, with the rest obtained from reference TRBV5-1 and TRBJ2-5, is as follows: KAGVTQTPRYLIKTRGQQVTLSCSPISGHRSVSWYQQTPGQGLQFLFEYFSETQRNKGNFPGRFSGRQFSNSRSEMNVSTLELGDSALYLCASREGRVQETQYFGPGTRLLVL.

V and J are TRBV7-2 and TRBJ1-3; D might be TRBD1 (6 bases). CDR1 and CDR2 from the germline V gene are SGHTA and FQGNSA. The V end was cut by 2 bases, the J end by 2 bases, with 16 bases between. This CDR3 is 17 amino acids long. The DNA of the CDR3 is TGTGCCAGCAGCTTACGCAGGGCCGGGGACACTGGAAACACCATATATTTT. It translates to CASSLRRAGDTGNTIYF.

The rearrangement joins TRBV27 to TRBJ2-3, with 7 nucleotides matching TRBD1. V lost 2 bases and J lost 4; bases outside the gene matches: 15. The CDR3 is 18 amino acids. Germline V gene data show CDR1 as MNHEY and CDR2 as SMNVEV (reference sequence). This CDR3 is CASSLKGATLLNPDTQYF. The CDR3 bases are TGTGCCAGCAGTTTAAAGGGGGCTACCCTCCTTAATCCAGATACGCAGTATTTT.

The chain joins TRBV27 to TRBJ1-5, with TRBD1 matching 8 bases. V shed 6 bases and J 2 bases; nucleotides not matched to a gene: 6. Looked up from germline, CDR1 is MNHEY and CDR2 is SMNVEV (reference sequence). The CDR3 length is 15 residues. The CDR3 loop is CASRLGQGGNQPQHF. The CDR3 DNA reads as TGTGCCAGCAGGCTAGGACAGGGCGGCAATCAGCCCCAGCATTTT.

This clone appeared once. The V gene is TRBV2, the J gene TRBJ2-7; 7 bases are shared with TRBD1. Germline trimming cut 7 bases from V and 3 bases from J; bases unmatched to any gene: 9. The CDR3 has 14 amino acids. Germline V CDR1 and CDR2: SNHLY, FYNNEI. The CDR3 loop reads CASTADRSIYEQYF. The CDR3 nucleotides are TGTGCCAGCACCGCGGACAGGTCAATCTACGAGCAGTACTTC.

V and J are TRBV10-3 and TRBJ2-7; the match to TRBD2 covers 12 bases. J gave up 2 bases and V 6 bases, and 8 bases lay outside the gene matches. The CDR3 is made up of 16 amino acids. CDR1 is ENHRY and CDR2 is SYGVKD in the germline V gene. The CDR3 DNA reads TGTGCCATCAGAAAGACACTAGCGGGGGGAGCCTACGAGCAGTACTTC. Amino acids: CAIRKTLAGGAYEQYF.

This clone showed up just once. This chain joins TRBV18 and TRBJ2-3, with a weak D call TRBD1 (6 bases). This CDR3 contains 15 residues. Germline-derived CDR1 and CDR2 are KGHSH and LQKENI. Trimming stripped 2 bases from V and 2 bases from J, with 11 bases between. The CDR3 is CASSPMGQYTDTQYF. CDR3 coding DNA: TGTGCCAGCTCACCAATGGGACAATACACAGATACGCAGTATTTT. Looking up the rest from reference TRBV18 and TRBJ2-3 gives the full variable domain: NAGVMQNPRHLVRRRGQEARLRCSPMKGHSHVYWYRQLPEEGLKFMVYLQKENIIDESGMPKERFSAEFPKEGPSILRIQQVVRGDSAAYFCASSPMGQYTDTQYFGPGTRLTVL.

The CDR3 nucleotides read TGTGCCAGCAGCGTAAATTGGAGGTCCACAGATACGCAGTATTTT. Residues: CASSVNWRSTDTQYF. This chain uses TRBV9 with TRBJ2-3, with D maybe TRBD2 (5 bases). Per germline, CDR1 SGDLS and CDR2 YYNGEE. This CDR3 has 15 amino acids. V lost 1 base to trimming and J lost 2 bases, with 11 bases between them.

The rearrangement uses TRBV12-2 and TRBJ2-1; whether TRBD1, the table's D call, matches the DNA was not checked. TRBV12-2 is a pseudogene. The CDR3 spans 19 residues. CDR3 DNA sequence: TGTGCAAGTCGCTTGGGGCCGCCGGACAGTCAGGTCTCCTACAATGAGCAGTTCTTC. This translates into CASRLGPPDSQVSYNEQFF.

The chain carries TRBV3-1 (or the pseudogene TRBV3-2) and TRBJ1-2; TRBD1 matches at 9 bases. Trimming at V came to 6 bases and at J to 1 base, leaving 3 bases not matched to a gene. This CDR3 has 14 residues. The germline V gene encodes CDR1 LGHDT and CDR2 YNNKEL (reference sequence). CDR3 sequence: CASRRQGDNYGYTF. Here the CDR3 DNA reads TGTGCCAGCAGACGACAGGGGGATAACTATGGCTACACCTTC.

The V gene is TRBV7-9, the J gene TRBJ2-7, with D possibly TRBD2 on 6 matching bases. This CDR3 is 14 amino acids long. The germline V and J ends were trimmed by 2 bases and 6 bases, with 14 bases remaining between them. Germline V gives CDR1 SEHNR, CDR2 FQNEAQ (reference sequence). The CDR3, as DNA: TGTGCCAGCAGCTTATTCAGCGGGCAATCCGAGCAGTACTTC. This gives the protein CASSLFSGQSEQYF.